The subject of this entry is one T cell receptor (beta chain). Its antigen is undetermined. This sample is drawn from a study of identical twins. The V and J ends lost 3 bases and 4 bases respectively, with 16 bases between them. This CDR3 has 15 amino acids. From germline, CDR1 is SGDLS and CDR2 YYNGEE. General study results and limits: The study drew conclusions from cross-sectional statistical analysis, not from following the same donors. Part of the zero-insertion signal could reflect confounding by invariant MAIT and iNKT cells.

TCRdb recomputed calls from the 5' RACE reads with MiXCR, one row per CDR3 protein. Seen here are 200,000 to 250,000 distinct CDR3 sequences, 7.5% observed once, and the top ten hold just under 2%. These records were also assigned to another study, of yellow fever vaccine responses in identical twins. Per that study: The T cell response to vaccination in identical twins was reportedly partly convergent and partly personalized.

Sample: memory (CD45RO+) T cells sorted from blood. The TCR originated in a woman aged 18-30 years in good health. V is TRBV9 and J is TRBJ2-5; tentative D call: TRBD2 (5 bases). DNA of the CDR3: TGTGCCAGCAGCGAGAACGACGGGGTGGGAGAGACCCAGTACTTC. Encoded protein: CASSENDGVGETQYF.